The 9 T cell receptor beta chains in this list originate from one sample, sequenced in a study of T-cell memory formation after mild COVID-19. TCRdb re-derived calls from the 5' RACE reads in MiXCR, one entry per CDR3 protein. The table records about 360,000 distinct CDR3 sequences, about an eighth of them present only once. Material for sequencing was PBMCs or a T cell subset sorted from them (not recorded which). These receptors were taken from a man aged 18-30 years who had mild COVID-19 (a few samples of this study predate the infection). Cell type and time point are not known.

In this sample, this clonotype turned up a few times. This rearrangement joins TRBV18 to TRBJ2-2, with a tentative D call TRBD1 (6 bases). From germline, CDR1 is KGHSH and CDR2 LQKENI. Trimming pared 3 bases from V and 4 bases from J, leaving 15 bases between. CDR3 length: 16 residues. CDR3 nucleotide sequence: TGTGCCAGCTCACCTCAGGGACAACAAAGCACCGGGGAGCTGTTTTTT. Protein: CASSPQGQQSTGELFF.

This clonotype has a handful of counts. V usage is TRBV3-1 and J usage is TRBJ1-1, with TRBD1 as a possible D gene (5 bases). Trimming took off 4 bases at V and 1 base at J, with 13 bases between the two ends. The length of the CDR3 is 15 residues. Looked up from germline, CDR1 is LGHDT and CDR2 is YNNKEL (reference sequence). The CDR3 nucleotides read TGTGCCAGCAGCCTGGGGCTTTTGGGGAACACTGAAGCTTTCTTT. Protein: CASSLGLLGNTEAFF.

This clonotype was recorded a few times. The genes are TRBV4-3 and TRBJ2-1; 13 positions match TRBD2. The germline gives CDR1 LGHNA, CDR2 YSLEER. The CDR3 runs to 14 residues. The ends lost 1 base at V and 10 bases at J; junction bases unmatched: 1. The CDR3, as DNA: TGCGCCAGCAGCCAAGCACTAGCGGGGGGGGAGCAGTTCTTC. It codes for CASSQALAGGEQFF.

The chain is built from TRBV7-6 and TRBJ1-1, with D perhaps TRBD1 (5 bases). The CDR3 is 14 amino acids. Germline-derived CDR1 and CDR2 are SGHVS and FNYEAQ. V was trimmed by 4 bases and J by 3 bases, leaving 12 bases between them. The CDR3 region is CASSSGAGYTEAFF. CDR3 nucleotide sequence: TGTGCCAGCAGCTCCGGGGCGGGTTACACTGAAGCTTTCTTT.

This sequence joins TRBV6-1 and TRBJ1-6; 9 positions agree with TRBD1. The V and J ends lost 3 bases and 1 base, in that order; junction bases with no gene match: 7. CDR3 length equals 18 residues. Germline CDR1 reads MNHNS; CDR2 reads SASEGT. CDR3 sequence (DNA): TGTGCCAGCAGTGACGGGTTCGGACAGGGGTCCTATAATTCACCCCTCCACTTT. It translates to CASSDGFGQGSYNSPLHF.

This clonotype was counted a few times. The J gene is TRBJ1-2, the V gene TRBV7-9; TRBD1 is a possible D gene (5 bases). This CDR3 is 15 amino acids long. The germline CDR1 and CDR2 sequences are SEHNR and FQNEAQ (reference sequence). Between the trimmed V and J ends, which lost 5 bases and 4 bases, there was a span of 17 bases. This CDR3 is CASSRGDAGRYGYTF. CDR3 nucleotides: TGTGCCAGCAGCCGGGGGGACGCAGGCCGCTATGGCTACACCTTC.

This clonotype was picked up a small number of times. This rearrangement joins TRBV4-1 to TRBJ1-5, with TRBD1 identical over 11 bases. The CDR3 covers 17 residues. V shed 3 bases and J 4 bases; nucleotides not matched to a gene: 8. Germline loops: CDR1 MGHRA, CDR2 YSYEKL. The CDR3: CASSHARTGGENQPQHF. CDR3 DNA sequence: TGCGCCAGCAGCCACGCAAGGACAGGGGGCGAAAATCAGCCCCAGCATTTT.

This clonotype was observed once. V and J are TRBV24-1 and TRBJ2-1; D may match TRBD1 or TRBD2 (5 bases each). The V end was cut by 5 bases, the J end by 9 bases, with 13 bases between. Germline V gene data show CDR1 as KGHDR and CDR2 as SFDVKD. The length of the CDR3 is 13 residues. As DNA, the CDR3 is TGTGCCACCAGTGGACGGGACCCCGGTGAGCAGTTCTTC. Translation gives CATSGRDPGEQFF.

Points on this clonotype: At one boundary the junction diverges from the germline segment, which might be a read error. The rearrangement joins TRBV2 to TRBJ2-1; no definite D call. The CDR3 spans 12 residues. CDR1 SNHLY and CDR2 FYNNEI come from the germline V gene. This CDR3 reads CASSAVGTPLVF. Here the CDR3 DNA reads TGTGCCAGCAGTGCGGTGGGCACCCCCTTGGTCTTC.